This passage covers 27 T cell receptor beta chains from one sample sequenced in a study of blood T cell repertoires in COVID-19. TCRdb's copy holds only in-frame clones and misses some; the assay was immunoSEQ multiplex PCR. This sample has tens of thousands of clones, with approximately 90% found just once. The sequencing input was peripheral blood. The receptors here all came from a human donor with active COVID-19. The donor label of this sample is uncertain.

The chain has TRBV2 and TRBJ2-1; D is unresolved. There are 14 residues in the CDR3. V gave up 6 bases and J gave up 12 bases, with 21 bases separating them. CDR1 is SNHLY and CDR2 is FYNNEI in the germline V gene. CDR3 amino acids: CASRELDLPSSQFF. The CDR3 DNA sequence: TGTGCCAGCAGGGAGCTAGACCTCCCGTCTTCGCAGTTCTTC. The variable domain in full, completed from reference TRBV2 and TRBJ2-1, reads EPEVTQTPSHQVTQMGQEVILRCVPISNHLYFYWYRQILGQKVEFLVSFYNNEISEKSEIFDDQFSVERPDGSNFTLKIRSTKLEDSAMYFCASRELDLPSSQFFGPGTRLTVL.

The count of this clone is one. The genes are TRBV30 and TRBJ2-6; 7 nucleotides agree with TRBD1. V was pared by 0 bases and J by 1 base, with 6 bases of the junction left unmatched. The germline gives CDR1 GTSNPN, CDR2 SVGIG (reference sequence). CDR3 length equals 17 residues. CDR3 nucleotides: TGTGCCTGGAGTGTTCGACAGGGCCGGTCTGGGGCCAACGTCCTGACTTTC. Protein: CAWSVRQGRSGANVLTF.

This clone was seen more than once but under ten times. J is TRBJ1-4 and V is TRBV4-1; TRBD1 might be the D (5 bases). With 0 bases removed from V and 12 bases from J, the gap between germline ends came to 11 bases. This CDR3 contains 13 residues. CDR1 and CDR2 (germline): MGHRA, YSYEKL. The CDR3 protein is CASSQDRGSQLFF. CDR3 coding DNA: TGCGCCAGCAGCCAAGATCGGGGGAGTCAACTGTTTTTT.

This chain links TRBV6-4 with TRBJ2-3; 8 bases agree with TRBD2. The V segment lost 10 bases and the J segment 5 bases; nucleotides outside the gene matches: 8. Germline-derived CDR1 and CDR2 are MRHNA and SNTAGT. The CDR3 contains 13 residues. CDR3 amino acids: CANGTRHRDTQYF. The CDR3 bases are TGTGCCAACGGGACTAGGCATAGAGATACGCAGTATTTT.

A single count supports this clone. This chain joins TRBV27 and TRBJ2-3, with no clear D. Per germline, CDR1 MNHEY and CDR2 SMNVEV (reference sequence). CDR3 length: 14 residues. Trimming took 3 bases from V and 6 from J, leaving 13 bases between them. This CDR3 is CASSFLAVGDTQYF. The CDR3 coding sequence is TGTGCCAGCAGTTTCTTGGCAGTCGGGGATACGCAGTATTTT.

This clone has only a few counts. V and J are TRBV5-4 and TRBJ1-1; D remains unclear. The CDR3 is 13 residues long. V lost 2 bases, J lost 2 bases, and 7 bases lay in between. CDR1 is SGHNT, CDR2 YYREEE, per germline (reference sequence). In DNA, the CDR3 is TGTGCCAGCAGCTTCCTAACCAACACTGAAGCTTTCTTT. This encodes CASSFLTNTEAFF.

The V gene is TRBV9, the J gene TRBJ2-7; 11 nucleotides line up with TRBD2. The CDR3 contains 16 residues. V shed 3 bases and J 2 bases; nucleotides not matched to a gene: 7. Germline V gene sequence: CDR1 SGDLS, CDR2 YYNGEE. The CDR3 spells CASSAGGTSGTYEQYF. Written as DNA, the CDR3 is TGTGCCAGCAGCGCGGGTGGGACTAGCGGAACCTACGAGCAGTACTTC.

The rearrangement uses TRBV2 and TRBJ1-1; TRBD1 matches at 9 bases. The germline V gene has CDR1 SNHLY and CDR2 FYNNEI. V lost 6 bases and J lost 4; bases outside the gene matches: 3. The CDR3 extends over 13 amino acids. CDR3 sequence (DNA): TGTGCCAGCAGGGGACAGGGAGCCACTGAAGCTTTCTTT. Amino acids: CASRGQGATEAFF.

V is TRBV9 and J is TRBJ2-5; D unclear. Trimming cost V 0 bases and J 1 base, with 4 bases left between them. The germline V gene has CDR1 SGDLS and CDR2 YYNGEE. This CDR3 is 13 amino acids long. Written as DNA, the CDR3 is TGTGCCAGCAGCGTAGGAGGCCAAGAGACCCAGTACTTC. It codes for CASSVGGQETQYF.

The rearrangement links TRBV18 to TRBJ1-2, with no clear D. Germline V gives CDR1 KGHSH, CDR2 LQKENI. Trimming removed 8 bases at V and 2 bases at J, with 9 bases between. The CDR3 loop spans 12 amino acids. The chain's CDR3 is CASTETNYGYTF. Here the CDR3 DNA reads TGTGCCAGCACAGAGACAAACTATGGCTACACCTTC.

The rearrangement joins TRBV7-8 to TRBJ2-7, with 7 positions matching TRBD2. In germline, CDR1 is SGHVS, CDR2 FQNEAQ. The CDR3 runs to 20 residues. The V segment lost 1 base and the J segment 6 bases; nucleotides outside the gene matches: 24. This CDR3 is CASSLGSFPFAGVSTSEQYF. CDR3 nucleotide sequence: TGTGCCAGCAGCTTAGGTAGTTTTCCGTTTGCGGGAGTCTCCACTAGCGAGCAGTACTTC.

V and J are TRBV10-3 and TRBJ2-1; TRBD1 matches 10 bases. This CDR3 is built from 14 residues. The junction had 3 bases not matched to a gene; V was cut back by 4 bases and J by 6 bases. Germline V gene data show CDR1 as ENHRY and CDR2 as SYGVKD. The CDR3 nucleotides read TGTGCCATCAGTGGGGACAGGGGAATCAATGAGCAGTTCTTC. This gives the protein CAISGDRGINEQFF.

This clone has a single count. The chain uses TRBV6-5 and TRBJ1-2; TRBD1 agrees at 9 bases. Trimming at V came to 6 bases and at J to 7 bases, leaving 12 bases not matched to a gene. CDR3 length: 15 amino acids. Germline V lookup: CDR1 MNHEY, CDR2 SVGAGI. As DNA, the CDR3 is TGTGCCAGCAGACGACCAACAGGGGGCTCCGCTGGCTACACCTTC. It translates to CASRRPTGGSAGYTF.

This chain connects TRBV7-9 to TRBJ2-3; 9 bases align to TRBD2. The CDR3 has 17 residues. Per germline, CDR1 SEHNR and CDR2 FQNEAQ (reference sequence). V lost 6 bases to trimming and J lost 2 bases; unmatched junction nucleotides: 12. The CDR3 loop is CASSLKMASGITDTQYF. The CDR3 nucleotides are TGTGCCAGCAGTCTCAAGATGGCTAGCGGGATCACAGATACGCAGTATTTT.

This chain links TRBV11-3 with TRBJ2-7, with D maybe TRBD1 (6 bases). V shed 8 bases and J shed 5 bases, with 13 bases lying between them. The CDR3 spans 12 residues. Per the germline V gene, CDR1 is SGHNT and CDR2 is YENEEA. DNA of the CDR3: TGTGCCAGCTCCAATACAGGGAACGAGCAGTACTTC. As protein: CASSNTGNEQYF.

The J gene is TRBJ2-5, the V gene TRBV19; 7 bases line up with TRBD2. Germline V gene lookup returns CDR1 LNHDA and CDR2 SQIVND (reference sequence). The CDR3 has 14 amino acids. V was pared by 5 bases and J by 1 base, with 4 bases of the junction left unmatched. CDR3 sequence reads: CASSPRTSQETQYF. The CDR3 DNA sequence: TGTGCCAGTAGTCCCCGGACTAGCCAAGAGACCCAGTACTTC.

V and J are TRBV3-1 (or the pseudogene TRBV3-2) and TRBJ2-3, with D maybe TRBD1 (6 bases). Trimming stripped 3 bases from V and 2 bases from J, with 9 bases between. The CDR3 loop spans 14 amino acids. CDR1 LGHDT and CDR2 YNNKEL come from the germline V gene (reference sequence). The CDR3 protein is CASSQPGHTDTQYF. CDR3 nucleotides: TGTGCCAGCAGCCAGCCGGGACACACAGATACGCAGTATTTT.

The chain combines TRBV6-5 with TRBJ1-2; 11 bases are shared with TRBD1. Germline V gene data show CDR1 as MNHEY and CDR2 as SVGAGI. The CDR3 contains 13 residues. The V and J ends lost 6 bases and 8 bases, in that order; junction bases with no gene match: 5. For the CDR3, the DNA is TGTGCCAGCAGGGGGACAGGGGGTCAGGGCTACACCTTC. It is translated as CASRGTGGQGYTF.

The genes are TRBV4-2 and TRBJ1-1, with TRBD1 matching 8 bases. The germline V gene encodes CDR1 LGHNA and CDR2 YNFKEQ. The CDR3 has 13 residues. After removal of 0 bases from V and 8 bases from J, the junction contained 2 bases not matched to a gene. CDR3 bases: TGTGCCAGCAGCCAAGAAAGGGACAGGGAAGCTTTCTTT. Translated: CASSQERDREAFF.

This clone was found a few times. V gene TRBV7-9 combines with J gene TRBJ2-7, with D perhaps TRBD2 (5 bases). V was shortened by 3 bases and J by 7 bases, with 19 bases between the two germline ends. CDR1 and CDR2 from the germline V gene are SEHNR and FQNEAQ (reference sequence). The CDR3 extends over 15 amino acids. The CDR3 region has the DNA TGTGCCAGCAGCTTGGCACTAGGAGGCAGAGGTGAGCAGTACTTC. Translation gives CASSLALGGRGEQYF.

This chain uses TRBV24-1 with TRBJ2-1; 7 nucleotides align to TRBD2. Trimming cost V 1 base and J 7 bases; bases outside gene matches: 9. The CDR3 runs 16 residues. The V gene's germline CDR1 is KGHDR and CDR2 SFDVKD. The CDR3 DNA reads TGTGCCACCAGTGATTTTGGGGGAGGGCCGGGGAATGAGCAGTTCTTC. As protein: CATSDFGGGPGNEQFF.

This clone was picked up one time. V and J are TRBV19 and TRBJ2-1; D may be TRBD1 (5 bases). Per the germline V gene, CDR1 is LNHDA and CDR2 is SQIVND (reference sequence). Trimming shortened V by 3 bases and J by 6 bases, and 15 bases separated the two germline ends. This CDR3 has 15 residues. This chain's CDR3 is CASSIIGAQANEQFF. CDR3 nucleotides: TGTGCCAGTAGTATTATAGGGGCGCAGGCCAATGAGCAGTTCTTC. The full variable domain, in which reference TRBV19 and TRBJ2-1 provide the parts outside the CDR3, is DGGITQSPKYLFRKEGQNVTLSCEQNLNHDAMYWYRQDPGQGLRLIYYSQIVNDFQKGDIAEGYSVSREKKESFPLTVTSAQKNPTAFYLCASSIIGAQANEQFFGPGTRLTVL.

This clone was observed a few times. This rearrangement joins TRBV24-1 to TRBJ2-1; 7 bases agree with TRBD1. This CDR3 is built from 15 residues. Germline trimming cut 4 bases from V and 6 bases from J; bases unmatched to any gene: 8. CDR1 and CDR2 from the germline V gene are KGHDR and SFDVKD. The CDR3 here is CATSETGTVTNEQFF. In DNA form, the CDR3 reads TGTGCCACCAGTGAAACCGGGACAGTGACCAATGAGCAGTTCTTC.

V and J are TRBV29-1 and TRBJ2-5, with 15 bases fitting TRBD2. V was clipped by 7 bases and J by 10 bases; unmatched bases: 7. Germline CDR1 reads SQVTM; CDR2 reads ANQGSEA. This CDR3 is built from 13 residues. CDR3 bases: TGCAGCGCTGCCGGGACTAGCGGGAGGAACCAGTACTTC. Protein sequence: CSAAGTSGRNQYF. The full variable domain, its missing parts supplied by reference TRBV29-1 and TRBJ2-5, is SAVISQKPSRDICQRGTSLTIQCQVDSQVTMMFWYRQQPGQSLTLIATANQGSEATYESGFVIDKFPISRPNLTFSTLTVSNMSPEDSSIYLCSAAGTSGRNQYFGPGTRLLVL.

The chain uses TRBV27 and TRBJ2-1; no reliable D call. V was shortened by 3 bases and J by 2 bases, with 14 bases between the two germline ends. This CDR3 comprises 16 residues. The germline CDR1 and CDR2 sequences are MNHEY and SMNVEV (reference sequence). The CDR3 loop reads CASSFRATSTYNEQFF. CDR3 sequence (DNA): TGTGCCAGCAGTTTTAGAGCCACCTCTACCTACAATGAGCAGTTCTTC.

J is TRBJ2-5 and V is TRBV7-9; 9 bases align to TRBD1. The CDR3 length is 16 residues. Trimming removed 1 base from V and 3 bases from J; junction bases left unmatched: 6. Germline CDR1 is SEHNR and CDR2 is FQNEAQ (reference sequence). The CDR3 DNA sequence: TGTGCCAGCAGCTTAGGTACAGGGGGCTACGAAGAGACCCAGTACTTC. It encodes CASSLGTGGYEETQYF.

The chain uses TRBV30 and TRBJ1-2, with D tentatively TRBD1 (6 bases). The germline V gene has CDR1 GTSNPN and CDR2 SVGIG (reference sequence). The V end lost 2 bases, the J end lost 7 bases, and 11 bases lay between the germline ends. CDR3 length: 12 amino acids. DNA for the CDR3: TGTGCCTGGAGTTTTGGGGGGGCTGGCTACACCTTC. Translated, it gives CAWSFGGAGYTF.